This note documents a single T cell receptor beta chain sequence. This CDR3 is built from 15 residues. Germline CDR1 is ENHRY and CDR2 is SYGVKD. After removal of 10 bases from V and 3 bases from J, the junction contained 7 bases not matched to a gene. The entry originates in a study of cytomegalovirus exposure and HLA in healthy donors. For the study at large: In an early release, HLA-typed donors contributed tens of millions of unique TCR sequences.

With 60 Vbeta and 13 Jbeta primers, the PCR was carried out. Produced via immunoSEQ multiplex PCR; TCRdb's table is partial and in-frame only. The data show under 150,000 clones, approximately 82% seen once. Sequencing was done on a sample of PBMCs. This sequence joins TRBV10-3 and TRBJ2-1; 12 nucleotides agree with TRBD2. The clonotype was recovered from a boy aged 2-9 years in good health and CMV-seronegative. DNA of the CDR3: TGTGCCACCAGACTAGCGGGAGACCGCTACAATGAGCAGTTCTTC. Its protein is CATRLAGDRYNEQFF.